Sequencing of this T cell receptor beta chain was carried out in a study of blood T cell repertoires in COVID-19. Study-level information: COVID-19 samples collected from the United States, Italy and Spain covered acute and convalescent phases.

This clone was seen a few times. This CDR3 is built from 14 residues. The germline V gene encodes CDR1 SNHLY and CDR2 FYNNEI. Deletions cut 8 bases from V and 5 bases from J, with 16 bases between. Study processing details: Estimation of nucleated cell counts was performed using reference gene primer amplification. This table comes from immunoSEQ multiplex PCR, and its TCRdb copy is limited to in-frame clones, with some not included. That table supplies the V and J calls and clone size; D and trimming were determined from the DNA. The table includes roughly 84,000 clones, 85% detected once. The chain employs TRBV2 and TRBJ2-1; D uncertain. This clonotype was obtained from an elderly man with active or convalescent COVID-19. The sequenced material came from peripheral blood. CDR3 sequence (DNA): TGTGCCAGCGACATGGGTATGGTGGACAATGAGCAGTTCTTC. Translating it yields CASDMGMVDNEQFF.